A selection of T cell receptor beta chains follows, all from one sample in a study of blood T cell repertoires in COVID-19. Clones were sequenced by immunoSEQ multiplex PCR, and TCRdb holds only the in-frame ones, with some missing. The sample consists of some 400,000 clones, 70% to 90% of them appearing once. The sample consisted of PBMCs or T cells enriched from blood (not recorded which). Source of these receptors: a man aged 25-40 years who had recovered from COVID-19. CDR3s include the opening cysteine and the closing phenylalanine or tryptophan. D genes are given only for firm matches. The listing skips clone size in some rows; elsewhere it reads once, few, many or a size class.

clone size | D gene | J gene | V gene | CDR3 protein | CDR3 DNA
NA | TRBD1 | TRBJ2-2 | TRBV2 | CASVDRGTGELFF | TGTGCCAGCGTGGACAGGGGCACCGGGGAGCTGTTTTTT
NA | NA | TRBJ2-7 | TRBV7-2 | CASNSQPPYEQYF | TGTGCCAGCAACTCCCAACCGCCCTACGAGCAGTACTTC
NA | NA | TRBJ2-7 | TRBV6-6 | CASSSKQGREQYF | TGTGCCAGCAGTTCGAAACAGGGCAGAGAGCAGTACTTC
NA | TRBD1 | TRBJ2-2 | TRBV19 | CASRGDRRNTGELFF | TGTGCCAGTAGGGGGGACAGGAGGAACACCGGGGAGCTGTTTTTT
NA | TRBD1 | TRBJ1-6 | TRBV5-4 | CASSSWTGRNSPLHF | TGTGCCAGCAGCTCATGGACAGGGAGAAATTCACCCCTCCACTTT
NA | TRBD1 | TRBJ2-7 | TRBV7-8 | CASSLGGDREFYEQYF | TGTGCCAGCAGCTTAGGGGGGGACAGGGAATTTTACGAGCAGTACTTC
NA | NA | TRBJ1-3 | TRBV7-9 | CASSLQGNTIYF | TGTGCCAGCAGCCTCCAGGGTAACACCATATATTTT
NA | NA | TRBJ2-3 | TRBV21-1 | CASTGLAGGRFTDTQYF | TGTGCCAGCACGGGACTAGCGGGGGGGCGTTTCACAGATACGCAGTATTTT
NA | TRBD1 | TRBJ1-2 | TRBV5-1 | CASSDDGQGGDGYTF | TGCGCCAGCAGCGACGACGGACAGGGAGGAGATGGCTACACCTTC
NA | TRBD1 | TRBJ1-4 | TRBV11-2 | CASSFPSTGTNEKLFF | TGTGCCAGCAGCTTCCCCTCGACAGGGACTAATGAAAAACTGTTTTTT
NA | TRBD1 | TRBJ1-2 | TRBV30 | CATTRDRGQGYTF | TGTGCCACAACCCGGGACAGGGGGCAGGGCTACACCTTC
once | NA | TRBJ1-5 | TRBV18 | CASSQEVNQPQHF | TGTGCCAGCTCCCAGGAGGTGAATCAGCCCCAGCATTTT
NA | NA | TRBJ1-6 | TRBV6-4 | CASSEYLGVAPLHF | TGTGCCAGCAGTGAATACTTGGGAGTCGCACCCCTCCACTTT
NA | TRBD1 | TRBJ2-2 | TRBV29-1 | CSAKQGAGELFF | TGCAGCGCGAAACAGGGGGCCGGGGAGCTGTTTTTT
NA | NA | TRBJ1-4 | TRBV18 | CASSPPGSNEKLFF | TGTGCCAGCTCACCACCGGGCTCTAATGAAAAACTGTTTTTT
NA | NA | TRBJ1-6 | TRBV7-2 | CASSLFLTTATYNSPLHF | TGTGCCAGCAGCTTATTCCTAACGACAGCTACCTATAATTCACCCCTCCACTTT
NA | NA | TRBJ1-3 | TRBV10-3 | CAIRAVTRSGNTIYF | TGTGCCATCAGGGCAGTAACACGCTCTGGAAACACCATATATTTT
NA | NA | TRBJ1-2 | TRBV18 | CASSGGERGYGYTF | TGTGCCAGCTCAGGAGGAGAACGGGGGTATGGCTACACCTTC
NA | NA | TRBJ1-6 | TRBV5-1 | CASSLEWGGNSPLHF | TGCGCCAGCAGCTTGGAATGGGGAGGGAATTCACCCCTCCACTTT
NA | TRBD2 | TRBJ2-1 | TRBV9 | CASSEPSGGESQGQNNEQFF | TGTGCCAGCAGCGAACCTAGCGGGGGGGAATCACAGGGCCAAAACAATGAGCAGTTCTTC
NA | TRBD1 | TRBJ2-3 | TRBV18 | CASSKDRVPSDTQYF | TGTGCCAGCTCAAAGGACAGGGTACCATCAGATACGCAGTATTTT
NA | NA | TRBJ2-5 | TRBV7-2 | CASSLGPPAGPETQYF | TGTGCCAGCAGCTTAGGTCCCCCGGCAGGGCCGGAGACCCAGTACTTC
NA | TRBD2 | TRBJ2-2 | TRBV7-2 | CAVPGGATGELFF | TGTGCCGTCCCGGGGGGGGCCACCGGGGAGCTGTTTTTT
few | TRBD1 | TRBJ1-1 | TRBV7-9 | CASSPQAGTALDRPEAFF | TGTGCCAGCAGCCCCCAGGCCGGGACAGCTCTCGATAGGCCTGAAGCTTTCTTT
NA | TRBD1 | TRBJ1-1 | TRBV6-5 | CASYTGGWTEAFF | TGTGCCAGCTATACAGGGGGCTGGACTGAAGCTTTCTTT
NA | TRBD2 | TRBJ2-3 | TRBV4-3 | CASSQGTSGGAYTQYF | TGCGCCAGCAGCCAGGGAACTAGCGGGGGGGCGTATACGCAGTATTTT
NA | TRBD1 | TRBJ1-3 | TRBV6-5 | CASSYGQGVGGNTIYF | TGTGCCAGCAGTTACGGACAGGGTGTGGGTGGAAACACCATATATTTT
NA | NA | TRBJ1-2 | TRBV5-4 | CASTSKTSRGGYTF | TGTGCCAGCACCAGTAAAACGAGTCGGGGTGGCTACACCTTC
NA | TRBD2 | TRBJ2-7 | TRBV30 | CAWSSSGGRLTYEQYF | TGTGCCTGGAGTTCCAGCGGGGGACGATTAACCTACGAGCAGTACTTC
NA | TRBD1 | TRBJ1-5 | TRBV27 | CASSSRDRANQPQHF | TGTGCCAGCAGTTCCCGGGACAGGGCAAATCAGCCCCAGCATTTT
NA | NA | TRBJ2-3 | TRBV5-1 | CASSQGSTDTQYF | TGCGCCAGCAGCCAGGGGAGTACAGATACGCAGTATTTT
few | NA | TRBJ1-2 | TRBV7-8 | CASSPSPGANYGYTF | TGTGCCAGCAGCCCTAGCCCCGGAGCTAACTATGGCTACACCTTC
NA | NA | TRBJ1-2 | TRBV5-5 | CASSLRTTVYGYTF | TGTGCCAGCAGCTTGAGGACAACCGTCTATGGCTACACCTTC
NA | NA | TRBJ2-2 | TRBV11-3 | CASKIGPGDRELFF | TGTGCCAGCAAAATCGGTCCGGGGGATAGGGAGCTGTTTTTT
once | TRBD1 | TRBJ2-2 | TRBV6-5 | CASRGQGATGELFF | TGTGCCAGCAGGGGACAGGGAGCCACCGGGGAGCTGTTTTTT
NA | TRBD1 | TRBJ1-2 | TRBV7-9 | CASSPNRDSGYGYTF | TGTGCCAGCAGCCCTAACCGGGACAGCGGCTATGGCTACACCTTC
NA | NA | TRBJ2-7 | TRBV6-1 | CASSEGVPPSARGASYEQYF | TGTGCCAGCAGTGAAGGGGTTCCCCCTTCAGCTCGAGGAGCATCCTACGAGCAGTACTTC
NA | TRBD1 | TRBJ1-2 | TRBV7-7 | CASSKSTGEGYTF | TGTGCCAGCAGCAAATCGACAGGGGAAGGCTACACCTTC
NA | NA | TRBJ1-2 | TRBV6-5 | CASSYSTGQYGYTF | TGTGCCAGCAGTTACTCGACCGGACAATATGGCTACACCTTC
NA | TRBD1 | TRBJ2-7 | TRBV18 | CASSGDRSGEQYF | TGTGCCAGCTCAGGGGACAGATCGGGCGAGCAGTACTTC
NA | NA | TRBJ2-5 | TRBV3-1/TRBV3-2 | CASSQVLLHQAETQYF | TGTGCCAGCAGCCAAGTCCTGCTACACCAGGCGGAGACCCAGTACTTC